The 5 T cell receptor beta chains listed next were all sequenced from one sample in a study of T cell changes during pregnancy in multiple sclerosis. The table came from immunoSEQ multiplex PCR; TCRdb's copy has only in-frame clones and leaves some out. The table has roughly 100,000 clones, about nine tenths seen once. The sample in question was peripheral blood, obtained in the second trimester of pregnancy. The receptors were sampled from a female donor with multiple sclerosis, enrolled in a pregnancy study.

This chain connects TRBV5-6 to TRBJ2-3; TRBD2 matches 9 bases. Germline CDR1 and CDR2: SGHDT and YYEEEE. V was clipped by 3 bases and J by 1 base; unmatched bases: 9. The CDR3 runs 17 residues. Here the CDR3 reads CASSWATSGLRTDTQYF. DNA of the CDR3: TGTGCCAGCAGCTGGGCGACTAGCGGCCTGCGCACAGATACGCAGTATTTT.

The rearrangement links TRBV5-4 to TRBJ1-2, with TRBD1 as a possible D gene (5 bases). This CDR3 contains 14 residues. Trimming left V 6 bases short and J 4 bases short, with 16 bases between. Germline-derived CDR1 and CDR2 are SGHNT and YYREEE (reference sequence). Here the CDR3 reads CASTTEAGIYGYTF. CDR3 DNA sequence: TGTGCCAGCACAACCGAGGCAGGGATCTATGGCTACACCTTC.

The chain is built from TRBV12-5 and TRBJ1-1, with D maybe TRBD1 (5 bases). V lost 7 bases and J 6 bases, leaving 18 bases between the germline ends. The CDR3 runs 14 residues. Germline-derived CDR1 and CDR2 are LGHNT and FRNRAP. CDR3 sequence (DNA): TGTGCTAGTGCTCCCGGGGGGTTTGATGCTGAAGCTTTCTTT. Translated, it gives CASAPGGFDAEAFF. Based on the CDR3 plus reference TRBV12-5 and TRBJ1-1, the full variable domain is DARVTQTPRHKVTEMGQEVTMRCQPILGHNTVFWYRQTMMQGLELLAYFRNRAPLDDSGMPKDRFSAEMPDATLATLKIQPSEPRDSAVYFCASAPGGFDAEAFFGQGTRLTVV.

This rearrangement joins TRBV18 to TRBJ1-5; D is perhaps TRBD1 (6 bases). The CDR3 totals 15 residues. Germline CDR1 reads KGHSH; CDR2 reads LQKENI. V shed 5 bases and J shed 7 bases, with 18 bases lying between them. The CDR3 nucleotides read TGTGCCAGCTCATCAAAGCCGGCAGGGGACCAGCCCCAGCATTTT. Translation gives CASSSKPAGDQPQHF.

This chain links TRBV28 with TRBJ2-6, with 11 bases fitting TRBD1. Trimming took 10 bases from V and 0 from J; bases not matched to a gene: 5. CDR1 is MDHEN, CDR2 SYDVKM, per germline. This CDR3 region has 16 residues. The CDR3 DNA reads as TGTGCCACCTCCGGGACAGGGGGCTCTGGGGCCAACGTCCTGACTTTC. Its protein is CATSGTGGSGANVLTF.